This T cell receptor (beta chain) comes out of a study of post-analysis software for immune sequencing data. Study details: Relapsing-remitting, secondary progressive and progressive-relapsing multiple sclerosis courses were included.

Unique molecular identifiers were present in the TCR beta cDNA libraries. Researchers reported some 500,000 cDNA molecules coming from about 0.98 to 11 million T cells. TCRdb re-called the PCR reads with MiXCR, one entry per CDR3 protein. The repertoire has roughly 650,000 distinct CDR3 sequences, approximately 60% of them found once; the top ten carry approximately 11%. A note on this clonotype: Antigen unknown.

The study's findings and limits: Batch-matched samples strongly co-clustered by F measure. A few TRBV segments appeared more often in patients than in controls, and TRBV5-6, TRBV5-1 and TRBV20-1 were among these. When compared against controls, multiple sclerosis patients showed significantly lower normalized Chao1 diversity.

V lost 0 bases, J lost 2 bases, and 11 bases stayed unmatched. Germline V gene lookup returns CDR1 DFQATT and CDR2 SNEGSKA (reference sequence). The CDR3 covers 17 residues. The rearrangement uses TRBV20-1 and TRBJ2-7; 9 nucleotides match TRBD2. The sequenced sample consisted of blood. The receptor comes from a girl under 10 years old with multiple sclerosis. Here the CDR3 reads CSARDRDTGLAAYEQYF. The DNA of the CDR3 is TGCAGTGCTAGAGATCGAGATACGGGACTAGCTGCCTACGAGCAGTACTTC.